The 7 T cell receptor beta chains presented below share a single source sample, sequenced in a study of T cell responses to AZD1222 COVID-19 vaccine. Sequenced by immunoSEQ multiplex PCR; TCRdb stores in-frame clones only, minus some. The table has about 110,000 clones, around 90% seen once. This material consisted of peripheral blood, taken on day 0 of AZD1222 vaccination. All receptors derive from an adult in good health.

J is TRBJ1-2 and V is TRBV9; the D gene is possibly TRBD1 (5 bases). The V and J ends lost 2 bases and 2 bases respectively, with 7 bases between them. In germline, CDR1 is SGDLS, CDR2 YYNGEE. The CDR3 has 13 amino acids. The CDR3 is CASSVDTNYGYTF. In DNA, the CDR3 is TGTGCCAGCAGCGTGGACACCAACTATGGCTACACCTTC.

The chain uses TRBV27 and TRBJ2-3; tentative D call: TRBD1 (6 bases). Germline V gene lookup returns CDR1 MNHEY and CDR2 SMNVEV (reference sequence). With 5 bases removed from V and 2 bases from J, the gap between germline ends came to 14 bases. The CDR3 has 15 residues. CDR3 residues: CASSPWTVHTDTQYF. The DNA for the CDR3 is TGTGCCAGCAGTCCCTGGACAGTTCACACAGATACGCAGTATTTT.

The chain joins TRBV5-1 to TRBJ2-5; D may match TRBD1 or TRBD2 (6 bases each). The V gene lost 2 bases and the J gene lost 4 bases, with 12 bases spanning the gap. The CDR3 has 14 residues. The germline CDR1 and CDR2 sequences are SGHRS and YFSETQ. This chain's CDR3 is CASSFQGGRETQYF. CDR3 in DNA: TGCGCCAGCAGCTTTCAAGGGGGGAGAGAGACCCAGTACTTC.

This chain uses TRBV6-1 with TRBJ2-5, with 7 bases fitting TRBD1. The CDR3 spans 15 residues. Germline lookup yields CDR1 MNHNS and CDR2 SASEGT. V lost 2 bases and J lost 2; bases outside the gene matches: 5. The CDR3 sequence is CASSERDRQQETQYF. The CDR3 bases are TGTGCCAGCAGTGAAAGGGACAGACAACAAGAGACCCAGTACTTC.

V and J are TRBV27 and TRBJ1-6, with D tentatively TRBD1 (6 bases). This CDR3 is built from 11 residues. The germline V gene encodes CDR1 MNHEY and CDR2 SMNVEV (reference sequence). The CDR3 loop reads CNGQNNSPLHF. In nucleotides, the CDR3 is TGTAATGGACAGAATAATTCACCCCTCCACTTT.

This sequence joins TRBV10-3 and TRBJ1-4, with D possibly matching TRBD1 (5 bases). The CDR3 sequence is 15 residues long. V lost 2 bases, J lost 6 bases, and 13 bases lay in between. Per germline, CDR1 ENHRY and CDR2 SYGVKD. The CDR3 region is CAISEAPRGHEKLFF. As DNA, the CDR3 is TGTGCCATCAGTGAGGCGCCGAGGGGACATGAAAAACTGTTTTTT.

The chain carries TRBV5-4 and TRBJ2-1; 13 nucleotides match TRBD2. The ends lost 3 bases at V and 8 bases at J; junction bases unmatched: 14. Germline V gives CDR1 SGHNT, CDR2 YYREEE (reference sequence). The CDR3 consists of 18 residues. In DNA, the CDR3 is TGTGCCAGCAGCTCCAGCACTAGCGGGAGGGCGGGGGGTCATGAGCAGTTCTTC. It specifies CASSSSTSGRAGGHEQFF.